This T cell receptor beta chain comes out of a study of cytomegalovirus exposure and HLA in healthy donors. Overall study context: Some 180 million T cells yielded roughly 120 million unique TCR beta sequences in earlier analysis.

General study points: Earlier analysis yielded a pattern in which most TCR beta V segments were productive about 90% or about 30% of the time.

The PCR ran on 60 Vbeta and 13 Jbeta primers. Per the authors' pipeline: It was a later analysis that counted 79 million or so unique TCR beta chains, of which some 12 million were shared. The repertoire was sequenced with immunoSEQ multiplex PCR; TCRdb's copy has only in-frame clones and lacks some. V and J calls plus clone size are reproduced from that table; the DNA served to infer D and trimming. In all, the sample yields under 150,000 clones. The germline V gene has CDR1 MNHEY and CDR2 SVGAGI. V was pared by 6 bases and J by 7 bases, with 9 bases of the junction left unmatched. This CDR3 is 14 amino acids long. As to this clone: Antigen specificity is unknown.

This chain joins TRBV6-5 and TRBJ1-2; 9 bases are shared with TRBD1. The TCR was taken from a man in his forties or fifties in good health and CMV-seronegative. The source material was PBMCs. The CDR3 loop reads CASRTGQGGSGYTF. In nucleotides, the CDR3 is TGTGCCAGCAGGACGGGACAGGGCGGGAGTGGCTACACCTTC.